This T cell receptor beta chain stems from a study of blood T cell repertoires in COVID-19. Study-wide background: The study drew acute and convalescent COVID-19 samples from the United States, Italy and Spain.

Data came from immunoSEQ multiplex PCR; TCRdb stores just in-frame clones and leaves some out. The sample includes 100,000 to 150,000 clones, about 86% of them seen just once. Living in about two dozen US areas, the participants were between roughly 18 and 89 years of age. Sample: PBMCs or T cells enriched from blood (not recorded which). The sequence was collected from a man between 35 and 55 years old with acute COVID-19.

The CDR3 is CASSLAAGLSGGYTF. The DNA for the CDR3 is TGCGCCAGCAGCTTGGCCGCAGGGCTATCGGGTGGCTACACCTTC. The rearrangement links TRBV5-1 to TRBJ1-2; a possible D gene is TRBD1 (5 bases). CDR1 SGHRS and CDR2 YFSETQ come from the germline V gene. The CDR3 has 15 amino acids. Trimming pared 0 bases from V and 7 bases from J, leaving 16 bases between.